Below are 10 T cell receptor beta chains sequenced from a single sample in a study of response to subunit inactivated influenza vaccine. Each CDR3 protein is one row after TCRdb ran MiXCR on the RT-PCR reads. The data hold 500,000 or so distinct CDR3 sequences, with roughly 9.8% observed a single time. Sample: PBMCs from blood, taken about 40 days after vaccination. The receptors were sampled from a man aged 50-60 years who received an inactivated influenza vaccine.

This rearrangement joins TRBV20-1 to TRBJ2-7, with TRBD1 matching 9 bases. J was trimmed by 5 bases and V by 5 bases; bases with no gene match: 10. Germline values: CDR1 DFQATT, CDR2 SNEGSKA (reference sequence). The CDR3 sequence is 14 residues long. CDR3 loop: CSAFRQGEENEQYF. The CDR3 nucleotides read TGCAGTGCTTTCCGACAGGGGGAAGAAAACGAGCAGTACTTC.

This chain uses TRBV5-6 with TRBJ2-7, with D hard to call. The CDR3 length is 17 residues. The V end was cut by 0 bases, the J end by 6 bases, with 22 bases between. CDR1 SGHDT and CDR2 YYEEEE come from the germline V gene. Written as DNA, the CDR3 is TGTGCCAGCAGCTTGGATTTCGGGTCTAGAAGGGTATCCGAGCAGTACTTC. Translation gives CASSLDFGSRRVSEQYF.

This clonotype was seen repeatedly, ten times or more. The chain carries TRBV12-3 or TRBV12-4 and TRBJ1-4; D is perhaps TRBD1 (5 bases). This CDR3 is built from 14 residues. V was clipped by 1 base and J by 7 bases, with 10 bases between them. The CDR3 bases are TGTGCCAGCAGTTTAGACAGGAGTAGTGAAAAACTGTTTTTT. It yields the protein CASSLDRSSEKLFF.

This clonotype has more than one count but fewer than ten. V and J are TRBV27 and TRBJ2-1; D uncertain. Trimming took 5 bases from V and 5 from J, leaving 4 bases between them. Germline V gives CDR1 MNHEY, CDR2 SMNVEV (reference sequence). The CDR3 sequence is 11 residues long. For the CDR3, the DNA is TGTGCCAGCAGTAAGAACAATGAGCAGTTCTTC. This encodes CASSKNNEQFF.

The J gene is TRBJ1-5, the V gene TRBV12-3 or TRBV12-4; D unclear. The CDR3 runs 12 residues. V lost 1 base and J 7 bases, leaving 5 bases between the germline ends. The CDR3 DNA follows: TGTGCCAGCAGTTTAGGGGAGCAGCCCCAGCATTTT. This sequence encodes CASSLGEQPQHF.

This chain uses TRBV20-1 with TRBJ1-3; tentatively, D is TRBD1 (5 bases). The V end was cut by 2 bases, the J end by 0 bases, with 11 bases between. Germline-derived CDR1 and CDR2 are DFQATT and SNEGSKA (reference sequence). The CDR3 sequence is 15 residues long. CDR3 residues: CSARSGRDSGNTIYF. The CDR3 nucleotides read TGCAGTGCTAGATCGGGACGAGACTCTGGAAACACCATATATTTT.

The chain uses TRBV19 and TRBJ2-3; possibly TRBD2 for D (5 bases). The CDR3 consists of 16 residues. Germline V gene data show CDR1 as LNHDA and CDR2 as SQIVND (reference sequence). Trimming left V 4 bases short and J 1 base short, with 15 bases between. Here the CDR3 DNA reads TGTGCCAGTAGTACCTCCGGAGGACTGGGCACAGATACGCAGTATTTT. Its translation is CASSTSGGLGTDTQYF. Full variable domain (outside the CDR3, taken from reference TRBV19 and TRBJ2-3): DGGITQSPKYLFRKEGQNVTLSCEQNLNHDAMYWYRQDPGQGLRLIYYSQIVNDFQKGDIAEGYSVSREKKESFPLTVTSAQKNPTAFYLCASSTSGGLGTDTQYFGPGTRLTVL.

The genes are TRBV6-5 and TRBJ2-5; 10 bases are shared with TRBD1. Germline V CDR1 and CDR2: MNHEY, SVGAGI. This CDR3 spans 16 amino acids. V shed 4 bases, J shed 5 bases, and the junction held 10 bases outside the gene matches. The CDR3 bases are TGTGCCAGCAGTTCGCTCCGGGACAGGGGAATGGAGACCCAGTACTTC. Its protein is CASSSLRDRGMETQYF.

This clonotype was counted at least ten times. This rearrangement joins TRBV7-2 to TRBJ2-7; D unresolved. The germline V gene has CDR1 SGHTA and CDR2 FQGNSA. V was pared by 2 bases and J by 7 bases, with 15 bases between. The CDR3 covers 14 residues. The DNA for the CDR3 is TGTGCCAGCAGCTTAAAAGGTCTACGGTGGGAGCAGTACTTC. The encoded protein is CASSLKGLRWEQYF.

The chain combines TRBV11-2 with TRBJ2-3, with 9 bases lining up with TRBD2. This CDR3 contains 16 residues. Germline CDR1 SGHAT, CDR2 FQNNGV. Trimming at V came to 1 base and at J to 4 bases, leaving 6 bases not matched to a gene. The DNA of the CDR3 is TGTGCCAGCAGCTTAGCTGCGGGGGGGCAGGCAGATACGCAGTATTTT. Translated: CASSLAAGGQADTQYF.